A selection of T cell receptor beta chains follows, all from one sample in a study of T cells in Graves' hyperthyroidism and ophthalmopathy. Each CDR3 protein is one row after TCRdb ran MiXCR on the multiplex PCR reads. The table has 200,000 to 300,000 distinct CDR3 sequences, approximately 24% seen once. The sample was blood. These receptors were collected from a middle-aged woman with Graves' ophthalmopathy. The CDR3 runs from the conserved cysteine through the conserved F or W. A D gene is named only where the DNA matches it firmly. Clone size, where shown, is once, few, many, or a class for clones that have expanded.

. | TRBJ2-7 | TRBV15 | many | TGTGCCACCAGCAGGGGAGCAGGGGTGGTCTACGAGCAGTACTTC | CATSRGAGVVYEQYF
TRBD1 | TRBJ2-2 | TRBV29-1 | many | TGCAGCGTGGGACAGGGAAGCACCGGGGAGCTGTTTTTT | CSVGQGSTGELFF
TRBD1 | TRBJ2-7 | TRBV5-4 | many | TGTGCCAGCAGCTTGACCGGGACAGGCCTCTCCTACGAGCAGTACTTC | CASSLTGTGLSYEQYF
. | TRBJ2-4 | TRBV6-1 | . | TGTGCCAGCACCACCCCAGAGGGAAACATTCAGTACTTC | CASTTPEGNIQYF
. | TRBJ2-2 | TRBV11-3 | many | TGTGCCAGCAGCGCGCGGGACAGCTCCACCGGGGAGCTGTTTTTT | CASSARDSSTGELFF
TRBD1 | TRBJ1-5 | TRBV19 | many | TGTGCCAGTAGCCGTAGAACCGGGACAGGGGAAAGCAATCAGCCCCAGCATTTT | CASSRRTGTGESNQPQHF
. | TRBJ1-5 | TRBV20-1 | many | TGCAGTGCTAGGGAGGGGACCGGTGGGAATCAGCCCCAGCATTTT | CSAREGTGGNQPQHF
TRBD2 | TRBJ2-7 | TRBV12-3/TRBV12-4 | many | TGTGCCAGCAGTTTAGTTAGCGGGAACTACGAGCAGTACTTC | CASSLVSGNYEQYF
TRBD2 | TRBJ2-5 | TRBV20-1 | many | TGCAGTGCTAGTGATAGCGGGACCTATTCTGAGACCCAGTACTTC | CSASDSGTYSETQYF
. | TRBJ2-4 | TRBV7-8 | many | TGTGCCAGCAGCTTAAATCCGGGAGATGAGGCCGCGGTTGGCAAAAACATTCAGTACTTC | CASSLNPGDEAAVGKNIQYF
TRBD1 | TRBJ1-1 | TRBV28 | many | TGTGCCAGCAGTTTCATCGGACAGGGGGCTTTAACTGAAGCTTTCTTT | CASSFIGQGALTEAFF
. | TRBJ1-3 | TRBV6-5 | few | TGTGCCAGCAGTAACGGGGGCTCTGGAAACACCATATATTTT | CASSNGGSGNTIYF
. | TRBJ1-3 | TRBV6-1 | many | TGTGCCAGCAGGAGCGGGGGACCTGGAAACACCATATATTTT | CASRSGGPGNTIYF
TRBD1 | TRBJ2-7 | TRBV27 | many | TGTGCCAGCAGTTGGGACAGGGGGACCTACGAGCAGTACTTC | CASSWDRGTYEQYF
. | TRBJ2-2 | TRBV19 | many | TGTGCCAGTAGTCAGGGAGGGAACACCGGGGAGCTGTTTTTT | CASSQGGNTGELFF
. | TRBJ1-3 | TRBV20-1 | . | TGCAGTGCTAGAGATGGGGGAGGTGGAAACACCATATATTTT | CSARDGGGGNTIYF
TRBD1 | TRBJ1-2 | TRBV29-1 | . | TGCAGCGTTGTGGGACAGGGACCTTTCTATGGCTACACCTTC | CSVVGQGPFYGYTF
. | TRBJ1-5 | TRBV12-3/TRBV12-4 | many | TGTGCCAGCAGTTTTGAGGGGAGCAATCAGCCCCAGCATTTT | CASSFEGSNQPQHF
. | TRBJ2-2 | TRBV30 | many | TGTGCCTGGAGTAGAAGACAAACCACCGGGGAGCTGTTTTTT | CAWSRRQTTGELFF
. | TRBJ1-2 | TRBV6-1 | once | TGTGCCAGCAGAGAAATTCAGGGTTTCCATGGCTACACCTTC | CASREIQGFHGYTF
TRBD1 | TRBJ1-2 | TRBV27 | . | TGTGCCAGCAGTTCGGACAGGGCCCTTGGCTACACCTTC | CASSSDRALGYTF
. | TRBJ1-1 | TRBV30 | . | TGTGCCTGGAGTAGTACAGGAATGAAGGCTGAAGCTTTCTTT | CAWSSTGMKAEAFF
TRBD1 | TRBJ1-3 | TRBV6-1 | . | TGTGCCAGCAGCTCTTGGACAGGGCACTCTGGAAACACCATATATTTT | CASSSWTGHSGNTIYF
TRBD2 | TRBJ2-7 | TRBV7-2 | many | TGTGCCAGCAGCTCCTCCGTGGGACTAGCGGGGGAGCAGTACTTC | CASSSSVGLAGEQYF
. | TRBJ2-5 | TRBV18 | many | TGTGCCAGCTCACCCGACAGGCGTCAAGAGACCCAGTACTTC | CASSPDRRQETQYF
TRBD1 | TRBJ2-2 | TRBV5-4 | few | TGTGCCAGCAGCCGACAGGGGGCGCCCGGGGAGCTGTTTTTT | CASSRQGAPGELFF
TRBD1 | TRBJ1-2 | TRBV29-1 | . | TGCAGCGTTGCGCCAGGGGGCTTTGGCTACACCTTC | CSVAPGGFGYTF
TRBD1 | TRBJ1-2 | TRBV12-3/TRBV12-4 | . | TGTGCCAGCAGTCCGACAGGGAAGGACTACACCTTC | CASSPTGKDYTF